The clone carrying this T cell receptor (beta chain) was seen once. The antigen is undetermined. The sample is drawn from a study of OX40 agonist ivuxolimab in advanced cancers. Looking at the study overall: A mean age of around 63 years, range about 20 to 79, was recorded, and under 85% were male. Broader study findings: Among the lowest peripheral clonal expansion occurred in 0.1-3.0 mg/kg partial responders. CD4+ and CD8+ blood T cells expanded clonally by week 6 at 0.1 to 3.0 mg/kg.

Only in-frame clones appear in the TCRdb table, and some are missing; sequencing was by immunoSEQ multiplex PCR. The table records around 53,000 clones, around 84% of them present only once. The trim removed 7 bases at V and 5 bases at J, leaving 12 bases unmatched. Germline CDR1 is LGHNT and CDR2 is FRNRAP. The CDR3 contains 16 residues. The source is an adult with an advanced solid tumor such as melanoma, head and neck, liver or kidney cancer. Sequenced here: CD4+ or CD8+ T cells sorted from blood, sampled in a trial of the OX40 agonist ivuxolimab. The V and J genes are TRBV12-5 and TRBJ2-7, with 12 bases that match TRBD1. The CDR3 sequence: CASAFRGGQGAHEQYF. CDR3 nucleotide sequence: TGTGCTAGTGCTTTCAGGGGGGGACAGGGGGCCCACGAGCAGTACTTC.